Given below is one T cell receptor (beta chain) in context. The sample originates from a study of blood T cell repertoires in COVID-19. About the research overall: The origin of the acute and convalescent COVID-19 samples was the United States, Italy and Spain.

Original processing methods: Quantification of nucleated cells was approximated via reference gene primer amplification. Only in-frame clones appear in the TCRdb table, and some are missing; sequencing was by immunoSEQ multiplex PCR. V and J calls plus clone size are reproduced from that table; the DNA served to infer D and trimming. The table shows fewer than 650,000 clones, with about 89% occurring only once. The material sequenced was peripheral blood. The receptor's source is a woman aged 45-59 years with COVID-19, enrolled during active disease.

DNA for the CDR3: TGTGCCTGGAGTGACTATGGGGCACCGAACACCGGGGAGCTGTTTTTT. Residues: CAWSDYGAPNTGELFF. V and J are TRBV30 and TRBJ2-2, with D possibly matching TRBD1 (5 bases). The germline CDR1 and CDR2 sequences are GTSNPN and SVGIG (reference sequence). V was trimmed by 1 base and J by 0 bases, leaving 12 bases between them. The CDR3 covers 16 residues. The variable domain in full, with the rest retrieved from reference TRBV30 and TRBJ2-2, is SQTIHQWPATLVQPVGSPLSLECTVEGTSNPNLYWYRQAAGRGLQLLFYSVGIGQISSEVPQNLSASRPQDRQFILSSKKLLLSDSGFYLCAWSDYGAPNTGELFFGEGSRLTVL.